This TCR beta chain stems from a study of blood T cell repertoires in COVID-19 (TCRdb year 2020). Study-wide context: Samples from collaborators originated in the United States, Italy and Spain and spanned both the acute and convalescent phases of COVID-19. The prospective study material was composed of cDNA or gDNA derived from T cells, B-cell-depleted T cells, or PBMCs. Deeply sampled blood TCRbeta repertoires from subjects exposed to, actively infected with, or recovered from COVID-19 were included in the dataset. The repertoires were released in a freely available public database intended as a resource for research on the immune response to SARS-CoV-2. The samples were drawn from two sources: the first 160 participants of the ongoing ImmuneRACE study, and 1,200 or so subjects contributed by 6 global collaborators. A de-identified subject ID, COVID-19 status, age in years and sex were almost always included in the sample metadata. Where HLA class I and class II types were available, the types were taken from metadata supplied by the sample provider, not from assay-based typing. The paper's findings and limits, for the study overall: Clinical and demographic metadata were provided uncurated, with the amount varying by source and participant.

Spanning cysteine to phenylalanine, the CDR3 consists of 12 amino acids. The read is trimmed to its CDR3 DNA, 36 bases read in frame from base 1. V loses 8 bases at its end and J loses 4 bases; junction bases beyond the gene matches: 4. CDR1 and CDR2 are drawn from the germline V gene: MDHEN, SYDVKM. Whole blood was collected in K2EDTA tubes by collaborating institutions according to the institutions' own protocols. Collaborator samples were shipped for TCRbeta analysis as frozen whole blood, isolated PBMCs, or DNA extracted from either sample type. This clone showed up just a few times. It has no known antigen specificity. No base qualities exist here, and no much larger clone lies one base off it. TCRbeta CDR3 regions were amplified from genomic DNA using the immunoSEQ Assay, a bias-controlled multiplex PCR. Regarding the original processing steps: The number of nucleated cells in each sample was estimated by amplification of reference gene primers within the assay. To quantify the absolute abundance of each unique TCRbeta CDR3 rearrangement, sequence reads were collapsed and filtered. For each sample, productive Simpson clonality was calculated by taking the square root of Simpson's diversity index across productive rearrangements. TCRdb took this table from immuneACCESS and kept in-frame rearrangements with V and J called. Such tables lack part of the clones; where checked against another copy, unresolved V genes explain under half of the gap, and the rest is unexplained. The V and J calls and the clone size are those of that table, but D and trimming were determined from the DNA. The sample table holds roughly 80,000 clones, of which roughly 82% were seen once. 21% of the sample rests with the top ten.

Material for sequencing was peripheral blood. The V and J segments used are TRBV28 and TRBJ1-1, and TRBD1 matches 7 of the central bases. The origin of this receptor is a human donor in a cohort sampled during active COVID-19. The CDR3 protein is CASLRGRTEAFF. The nucleotide sequence is given as TGTGCCAGCTTGAGGGGGCGCACTGAAGCTTTCTTT.